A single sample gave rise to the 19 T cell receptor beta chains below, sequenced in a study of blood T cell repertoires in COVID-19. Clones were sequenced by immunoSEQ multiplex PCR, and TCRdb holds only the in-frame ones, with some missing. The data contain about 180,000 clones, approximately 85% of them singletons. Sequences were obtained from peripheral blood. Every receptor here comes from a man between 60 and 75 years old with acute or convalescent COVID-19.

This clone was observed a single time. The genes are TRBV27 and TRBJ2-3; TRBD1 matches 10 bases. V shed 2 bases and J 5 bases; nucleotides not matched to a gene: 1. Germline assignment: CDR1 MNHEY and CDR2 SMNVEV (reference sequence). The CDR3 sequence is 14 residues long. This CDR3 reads CASSLDRGQDTQYF. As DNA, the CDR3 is TGTGCCAGCAGTTTAGACAGGGGGCAAGATACGCAGTATTTT.

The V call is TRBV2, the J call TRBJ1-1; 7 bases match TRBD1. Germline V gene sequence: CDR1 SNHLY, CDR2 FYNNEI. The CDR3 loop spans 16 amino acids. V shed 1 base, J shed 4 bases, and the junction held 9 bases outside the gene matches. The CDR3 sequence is CASSEGAGGSITEAFF. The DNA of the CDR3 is TGTGCCAGCAGTGAAGGGGCAGGGGGGTCGATCACTGAAGCTTTCTTT.

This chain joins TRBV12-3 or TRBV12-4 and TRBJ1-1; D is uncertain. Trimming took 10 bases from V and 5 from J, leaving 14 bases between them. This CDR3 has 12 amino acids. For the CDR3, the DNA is TGTGCCACTCTGGCGGTTGGGACTGAAGCTTTCTTT. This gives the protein CATLAVGTEAFF.

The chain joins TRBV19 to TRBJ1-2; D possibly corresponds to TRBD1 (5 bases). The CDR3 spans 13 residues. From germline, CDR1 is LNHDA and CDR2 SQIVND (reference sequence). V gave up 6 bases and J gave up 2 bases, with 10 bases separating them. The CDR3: CASSPRTNYGYTF. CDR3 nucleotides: TGTGCCAGTAGCCCCCGGACAAACTATGGCTACACCTTC.

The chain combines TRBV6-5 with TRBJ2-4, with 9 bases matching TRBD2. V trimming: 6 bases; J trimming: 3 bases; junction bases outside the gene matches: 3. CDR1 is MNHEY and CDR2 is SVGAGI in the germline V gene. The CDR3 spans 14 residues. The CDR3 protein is CASRREGGKNIQYF. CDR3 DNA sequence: TGTGCCAGCAGGCGGGAGGGAGGCAAAAACATTCAGTACTTC.

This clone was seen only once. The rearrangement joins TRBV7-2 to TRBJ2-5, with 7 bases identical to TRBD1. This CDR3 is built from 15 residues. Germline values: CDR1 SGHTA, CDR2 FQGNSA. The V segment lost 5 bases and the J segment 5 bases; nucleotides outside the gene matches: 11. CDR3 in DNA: TGTGCCAGCAGCATCAACCTCGGGACAGATGAGACCCAGTACTTC. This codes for CASSINLGTDETQYF.

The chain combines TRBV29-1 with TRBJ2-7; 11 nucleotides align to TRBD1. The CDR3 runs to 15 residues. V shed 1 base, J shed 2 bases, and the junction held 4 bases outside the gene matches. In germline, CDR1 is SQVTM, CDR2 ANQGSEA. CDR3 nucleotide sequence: TGCAGCGTTGAAGGTGGGACAGGGGGGCCCTACGAGCAGTACTTC. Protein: CSVEGGTGGPYEQYF.

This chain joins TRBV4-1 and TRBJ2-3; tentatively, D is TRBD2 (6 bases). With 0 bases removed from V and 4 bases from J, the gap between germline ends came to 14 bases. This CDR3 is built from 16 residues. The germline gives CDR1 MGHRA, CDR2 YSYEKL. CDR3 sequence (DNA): TGCGCCAGCAGCCAAGAGGACGGCAGGAGGGCAGATACGCAGTATTTT. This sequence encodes CASSQEDGRRADTQYF.

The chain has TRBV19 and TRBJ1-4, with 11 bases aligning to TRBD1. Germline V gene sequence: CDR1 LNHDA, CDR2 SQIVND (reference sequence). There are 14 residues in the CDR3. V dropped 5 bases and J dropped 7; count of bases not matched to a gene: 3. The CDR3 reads CASSPGTGGEKLFF. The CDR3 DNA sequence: TGTGCCAGTAGTCCCGGGACAGGGGGTGAAAAACTGTTTTTT. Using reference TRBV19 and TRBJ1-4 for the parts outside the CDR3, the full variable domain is DGGITQSPKYLFRKEGQNVTLSCEQNLNHDAMYWYRQDPGQGLRLIYYSQIVNDFQKGDIAEGYSVSREKKESFPLTVTSAQKNPTAFYLCASSPGTGGEKLFFGSGTQLSVL.

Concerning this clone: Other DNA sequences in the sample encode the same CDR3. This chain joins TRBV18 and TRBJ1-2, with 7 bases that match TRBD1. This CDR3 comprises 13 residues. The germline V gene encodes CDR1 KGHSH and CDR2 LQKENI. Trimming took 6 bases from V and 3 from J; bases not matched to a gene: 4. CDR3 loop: CASSPGQDYGYTF. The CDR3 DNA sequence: TGTGCCAGCTCCCCTGGACAGGACTATGGCTACACCTTC.

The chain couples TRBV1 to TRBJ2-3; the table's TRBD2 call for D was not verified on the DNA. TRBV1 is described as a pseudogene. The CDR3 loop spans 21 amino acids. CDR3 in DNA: TGCACCAGCAGCCCAGGACTAGCGGGAGCTCCCTGGTTGGGTAACACAGATACGCAGTATTTT. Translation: CTSSPGLAGAPWLGNTDTQYF.

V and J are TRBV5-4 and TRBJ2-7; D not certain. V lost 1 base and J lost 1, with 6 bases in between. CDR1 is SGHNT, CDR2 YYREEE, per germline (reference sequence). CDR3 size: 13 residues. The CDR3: CASSLPQSYEQYF. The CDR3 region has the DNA TGTGCCAGCAGCTTGCCACAGTCCTACGAGCAGTACTTC.

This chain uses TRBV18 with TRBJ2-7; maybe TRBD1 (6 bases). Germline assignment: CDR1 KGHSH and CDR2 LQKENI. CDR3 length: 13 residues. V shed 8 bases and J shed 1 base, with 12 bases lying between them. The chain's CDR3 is CASQPDSSYEQYF. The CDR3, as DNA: TGTGCCAGCCAACCGGACAGTTCCTACGAGCAGTACTTC.

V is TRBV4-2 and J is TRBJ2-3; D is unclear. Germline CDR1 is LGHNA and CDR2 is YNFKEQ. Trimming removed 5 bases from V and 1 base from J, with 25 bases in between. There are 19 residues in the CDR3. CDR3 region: CASSEGAPGRTLGTDTQYF. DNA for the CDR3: TGTGCCAGCAGCGAAGGTGCCCCAGGCCGCACCTTGGGCACAGATACGCAGTATTTT.

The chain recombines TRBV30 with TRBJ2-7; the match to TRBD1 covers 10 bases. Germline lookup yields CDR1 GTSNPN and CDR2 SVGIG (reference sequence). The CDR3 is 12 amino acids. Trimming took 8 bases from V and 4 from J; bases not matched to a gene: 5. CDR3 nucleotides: TGTGCCCCAGGGACAGGGGTTTACGAGCAGTACTTC. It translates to CAPGTGVYEQYF.

CDR3 in DNA: TGTGCCAGCAGTAGAGGACAGTATAATTCACCCCTCCACTTT. Its translation: CASSRGQYNSPLHF. The J gene is TRBJ1-6, the V gene TRBV6-5; D is possibly TRBD1 (6 bases). The CDR3 is 14 amino acids. Germline CDR1 MNHEY, CDR2 SVGAGI. The V end was cut by 5 bases, the J end by 4 bases, with 9 bases between.

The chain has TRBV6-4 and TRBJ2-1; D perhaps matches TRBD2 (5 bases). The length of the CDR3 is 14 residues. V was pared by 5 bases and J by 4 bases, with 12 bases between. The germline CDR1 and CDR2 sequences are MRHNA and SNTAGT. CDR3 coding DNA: TGTGCCAGCAGTCTTAGTCCGGGATACAATGAGCAGTTCTTC. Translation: CASSLSPGYNEQFF.

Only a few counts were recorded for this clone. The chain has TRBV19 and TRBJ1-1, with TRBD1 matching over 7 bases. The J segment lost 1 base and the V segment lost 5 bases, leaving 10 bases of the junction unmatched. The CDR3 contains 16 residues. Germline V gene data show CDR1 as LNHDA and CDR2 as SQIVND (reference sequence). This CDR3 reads CASSVSQGYENTEAFF. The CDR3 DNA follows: TGTGCCAGTAGTGTGTCACAGGGGTACGAGAACACTGAAGCTTTCTTT.

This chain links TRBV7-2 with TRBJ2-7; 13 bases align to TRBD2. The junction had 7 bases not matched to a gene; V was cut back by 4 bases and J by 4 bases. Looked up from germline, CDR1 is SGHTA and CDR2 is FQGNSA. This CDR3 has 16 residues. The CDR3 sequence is CASSSTGTSGTYEQYF. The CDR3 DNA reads TGTGCCAGCAGCTCCACCGGGACTAGCGGGACATACGAGCAGTACTTC.